Listed below are T cell receptor beta chains from one sample, sequenced in a study of cytomegalovirus exposure and HLA in healthy donors. TCRdb's table, derived via immunoSEQ multiplex PCR, lists solely in-frame clones and lacks some. The sample yields roughly 130,000 clones, 75% to 85% seen once. Sequencing used PBMCs. These receptors were collected from a man aged 35 to 55 in good health and CMV-seronegative. Both conserved end residues are part of each CDR3.

J gene,V gene,CDR3 protein
TRBJ2-7,TRBV6-1,CASSGRDRSSYEQYF
TRBJ2-2,TRBV19,CASSIQGNTGELFF
TRBJ1-1,TRBV28,CASRGYTEAFF
TRBJ2-7,TRBV6-5,CASSYSGTSSFYEQYF
TRBJ2-1,TRBV4-2,CASSQDPENSGRAGKFF
TRBJ2-7,TRBV6-5,CASSYSGQGAYEQYF
TRBJ2-5,TRBV2,CASSEAVASGETQYF
TRBJ2-2,TRBV19,CASSIDMKPGELFF
TRBJ2-3,TRBV9,CASSPQGPGAAGDTQYF
TRBJ1-1,TRBV5-1,CASSSTATLTVLNTDAFF
TRBJ2-3,TRBV28,CASSFDSGLNTQYF
TRBJ2-3,TRBV9,CASSVAPALSTDTQYF
TRBJ2-7,TRBV7-7,CASSYGQGGEQYF
TRBJ2-2,TRBV14,CASSRTVNTGELFF
TRBJ2-1,TRBV7-3,CASSPTRLNEQFF
TRBJ1-5,TRBV6-1,CASSEGRRQPQHF
TRBJ2-7,TRBV7-9,CASSPTAYEQYF
TRBJ1-1,TRBV5-1,CASSPYLGDAAFF
TRBJ2-7,TRBV30,CAWSQWTSGRAEQYF
TRBJ2-7,TRBV29-1,CSVGETGAYEQYF
TRBJ2-7,TRBV27,CASRPSTGDPYEQYF
TRBJ1-2,TRBV6-6,CASSYSGDSKNYGYTF